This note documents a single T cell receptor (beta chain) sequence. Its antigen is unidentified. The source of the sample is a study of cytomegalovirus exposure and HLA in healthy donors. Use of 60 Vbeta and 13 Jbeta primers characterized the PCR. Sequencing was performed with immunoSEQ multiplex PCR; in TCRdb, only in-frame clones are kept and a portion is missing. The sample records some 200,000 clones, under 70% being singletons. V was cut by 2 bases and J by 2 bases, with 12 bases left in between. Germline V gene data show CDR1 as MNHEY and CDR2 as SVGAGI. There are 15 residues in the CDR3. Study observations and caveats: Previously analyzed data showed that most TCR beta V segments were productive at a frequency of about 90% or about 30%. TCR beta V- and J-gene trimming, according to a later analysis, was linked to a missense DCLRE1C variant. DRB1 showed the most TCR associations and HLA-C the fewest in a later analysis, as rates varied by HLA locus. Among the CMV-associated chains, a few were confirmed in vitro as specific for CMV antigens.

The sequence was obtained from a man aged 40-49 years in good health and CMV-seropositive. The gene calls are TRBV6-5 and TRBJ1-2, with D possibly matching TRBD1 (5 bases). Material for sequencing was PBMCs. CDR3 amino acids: CASSYGGMSNYGYTF. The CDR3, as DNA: TGTGCCAGCAGTTACGGGGGGATGTCGAACTATGGCTACACCTTC.